The next 21 T cell receptor beta chains were all read from a single sample in a study of T cells in Graves' hyperthyroidism and ophthalmopathy. RNA transcripts provided the source from which TCR beta CDR3 regions were amplified. TCR CDR3 underwent first-round RT-PCR with the HTBI primer set. Each CDR3 protein gets one entry after TCRdb re-called the multiplex PCR reads with MiXCR. The table lists 600,000 or so distinct CDR3 sequences, 40% to 55% of them singletons. Sample: peripheral blood or thyroid tissue (not recorded which). All receptors come from a woman under 30 with Graves' hyperthyroidism.

CDR3 DNA sequence: TGTGCCAGCAGGTCAGCAGGGGAAGGCTACGAGCAGTACTTC. Protein: CASRSAGEGYEQYF. The genes are TRBV6-6 and TRBJ2-7; D might be TRBD1 (6 bases). The germline V gene encodes CDR1 MNHNY and CDR2 SVGAGI (reference sequence). The CDR3 is made up of 14 amino acids. V gave up 6 bases and J gave up 3 bases, with 15 bases separating them.

This clonotype was counted many times. The rearrangement uses TRBV24-1 and TRBJ2-6, with D maybe TRBD2 (5 bases). Germline V gene data show CDR1 as KGHDR and CDR2 as SFDVKD. The germline V and J ends were trimmed by 4 bases and 4 bases, with 13 bases remaining between them. This CDR3 spans 16 amino acids. In DNA form, the CDR3 reads TGTGCCACCAGTGACGGACCCGAGGGAGGGGCCAACGTCCTGACTTTC. This gives the protein CATSDGPEGGANVLTF.

This clonotype came up once. The chain is built from TRBV9 and TRBJ1-4; no clear D gene. V was pared by 0 bases and J by 6 bases, with 9 bases between. Germline assignment: CDR1 SGDLS and CDR2 YYNGEE. The CDR3 extends over 14 amino acids. In DNA, the CDR3 is TGTGCCAGCAGCGTAGGGAGGAATGATGAAAAACTGTTTTTT. This codes for CASSVGRNDEKLFF. The variable domain in full, completed from reference TRBV9 and TRBJ1-4, reads DSGVTQTPKHLITATGQRVTLRCSPRSGDLSVYWYQQSLDQGLQFLIQYYNGEERAKGNILERFSAQQFPDLHSELNLSSLELGDSALYFCASSVGRNDEKLFFGSGTQLSVL.

The rearrangement joins TRBV10-3 to TRBJ2-7, with TRBD2 identical over 7 bases. Per germline, CDR1 ENHRY and CDR2 SYGVKD. CDR3 length equals 14 residues. The V and J ends lost 2 bases and 5 bases, in that order; junction bases with no gene match: 6. CDR3 DNA sequence: TGTGCCATCAGTGAGCAGCGGGAAGATAACGAGCAGTACTTC. Encoded protein: CAISEQREDNEQYF.

As for this clonotype: Given a much more abundant clone one base away, this may be a read error. This chain links TRBV7-8 with TRBJ2-7, with D uncertain. V lost 5 bases, J lost 2 bases, and 13 bases lay in between. In germline, CDR1 is SGHVS, CDR2 FQNEAQ. The CDR3 runs to 14 residues. The CDR3 DNA follows: TGTGCCAGCAGCACCGCTGGCGTACCCTACGAGCAGTACTTC. Amino acids: CASSTAGVPYEQYF.

In the case of this clonotype: The junction departs from the called germline gene at one end, perhaps through a read error. The V and J genes are TRBV15 and TRBJ2-7; D is perhaps TRBD1 or TRBD2 (5 bases each). CDR1 LNHNV and CDR2 YYDKDF come from the germline V gene (reference sequence). The CDR3 runs 14 residues. The CDR3 is CAASRGTAHYEQYF. As DNA, the CDR3 is TGTGCCGCCAGCAGAGGGACGGCCCATTACGAGCAGTACTTC.

This clonotype occurred a few times. V gene TRBV7-9 combines with J gene TRBJ2-5; a weak D match, TRBD1 (6 bases). The V gene lost 5 bases and the J gene lost 1 base, with 14 bases spanning the gap. Germline V lookup: CDR1 SEHNR, CDR2 FQNEAQ (reference sequence). The CDR3 extends over 15 amino acids. DNA of the CDR3: TGTGCCAGCAGCGAAGAACAGGGCCCCCAAGAGACCCAGTACTTC. Translation gives CASSEEQGPQETQYF.

The J gene is TRBJ1-1, the V gene TRBV5-1; TRBD1 might be the D (5 bases). Between the trimmed V and J ends, which lost 1 base and 5 bases, there was a span of 15 bases. Per the germline V gene, CDR1 is SGHRS and CDR2 is YFSETQ. CDR3 length: 15 residues. CDR3 nucleotides: TGCGCCAGCAGCTTGATTGGGGGTCCGGATACTGAAGCTTTCTTT. Translated: CASSLIGGPDTEAFF.

This clonotype turned up a few times. V usage is TRBV25-1 and J usage is TRBJ1-1, with D unclear. Germline-derived CDR1 and CDR2 are MGHDK and SYGVNS. V lost 3 bases and J lost 5, with 10 bases in between. The CDR3 is 13 amino acids. The CDR3, as DNA: TGTGCCAGCAGTGAGCGGGAGCGGACTGAAGCTTTCTTT. Its protein product is CASSERERTEAFF.

V is TRBV7-2 and J is TRBJ1-2; D ambiguous. V was clipped by 6 bases and J by 7 bases, with 18 bases between them. The germline V gene has CDR1 SGHTA and CDR2 FQGNSA. This CDR3 comprises 14 residues. CDR3 DNA: TGTGCCAGCAGTTTATCTCCGGGGTTTCGTGGCTACACCTTC. Translation: CASSLSPGFRGYTF.

J is TRBJ1-4 and V is TRBV15, with D perhaps TRBD1 (5 bases). Germline assignment: CDR1 LNHNV and CDR2 YYDKDF (reference sequence). This CDR3 contains 16 residues. The ends were cut back, 3 bases at V and 2 bases at J, with 13 bases in the middle. CDR3 bases: TGTGCCACCAGCAGTAGGGACCCACGGACTAATGAAAAACTGTTTTTT. It encodes CATSSRDPRTNEKLFF.

Many counts were recorded for this clonotype. The chain carries TRBV15 and TRBJ1-2, with 9 bases fitting TRBD1. With V trimmed by 3 bases and J by 13 bases, 12 bases remained unmatched. The CDR3 is 14 residues long. The germline CDR1 and CDR2 sequences are LNHNV and YYDKDF (reference sequence). The CDR3 sequence is CATSSGPGQGYGTF. The CDR3 DNA reads TGTGCCACCAGCAGTGGTCCGGGACAGGGATATGGCACCTTC.

The chain employs TRBV2 and TRBJ1-4; 7 bases are a match to TRBD1. Germline CDR1 and CDR2: SNHLY and FYNNEI. The CDR3 extends over 12 amino acids. CDR3 in DNA: TGTCCCACCCAGGGGGTAGGGGAAAAACTGTTTTTT. Translated: CPTQGVGEKLFF.

A few counts support this clonotype. The rearrangement joins TRBV7-2 to TRBJ2-7; D is undetermined. Trimming cost V 6 bases and J 6 bases, with 18 bases left between them. The V gene's germline CDR1 is SGHTA and CDR2 FQGNSA. CDR3 length: 14 amino acids. CDR3 residues: CASRDGTSVGEQYF. CDR3 nucleotide sequence: TGTGCCAGCAGGGACGGCACAAGCGTTGGCGAGCAGTACTTC.

The rearrangement uses TRBV6-2 or TRBV6-3 and TRBJ1-2, with TRBD1 matching over 8 bases. Germline CDR1 and CDR2: MNHEY and SVGEGT. The J segment lost 4 bases and the V segment lost 4 bases, leaving 8 bases of the junction unmatched. This CDR3 has 15 amino acids. As DNA, the CDR3 is TGTGCCAGCAGTTTTGGGTACAGGGGGATCTATGGCTACACCTTC. Protein: CASSFGYRGIYGYTF.

V gene TRBV10-3 combines with J gene TRBJ2-7; 7 nucleotides agree with TRBD1. Per the germline V gene, CDR1 is ENHRY and CDR2 is SYGVKD. V gave up 4 bases and J gave up 2 bases; unmatched junction bases: 5. The CDR3 has 14 amino acids. The CDR3 spells CAISGTGDTYEQYF. The CDR3 coding sequence is TGTGCCATCAGTGGTACAGGGGACACCTACGAGCAGTACTTC.

This clonotype was counted only a few times. As DNA, the CDR3 is TGTGCCAGCAGCGCCGGACTAGCGGCCCGCTTCGAGCAGTACTTC. Its translation is CASSAGLAARFEQYF. The rearrangement uses TRBV7-3 and TRBJ2-7, with TRBD2 matching over 10 bases. The CDR3 contains 15 residues. The V and J ends lost 5 bases and 6 bases, in that order; junction bases with no gene match: 10. Germline V gives CDR1 SGHTA, CDR2 FQGTGA.

The J gene is TRBJ2-7, the V gene TRBV5-1; 9 bases map to TRBD2. The DNA matches TRBJ2-5 better at its end, which makes the J call doubtful. CDR3 length: 14 residues. Germline assignment: CDR1 SGHRS and CDR2 YFSETQ. CDR3 nucleotide sequence: TGCGCCAGCAGCGGCGGGGGGGCCTCGGAGACCCAGTACTTC. Its translation is CASSGGGASETQYF.

This clonotype was recorded many times. Its ends do not fully match the called genes, so a read error is possible. The rearrangement uses TRBV7-8 and TRBJ2-5, with D tentatively TRBD2 (5 bases). The CDR3 runs to 14 residues. CDR1 is SGHVS, CDR2 FQNEAQ, per germline. The CDR3 here is CASSQTTAGETQYF. CDR3 bases: TGCGCCAGCAGCCAAACCACGGCGGGAGAGACCCAGTACTTC.

This clonotype occurred a few times. The chain combines TRBV7-2 with TRBJ2-6, with 8 positions matching TRBD1. Looked up from germline, CDR1 is SGHTA and CDR2 is FQGNSA. The CDR3 loop spans 18 amino acids. Trimming removed 5 bases from V and 0 bases from J; junction bases left unmatched: 9. This CDR3 is CASSVRTGTYSGANVLTF. DNA of the CDR3: TGTGCCAGCAGCGTTCGGACAGGGACCTACTCTGGGGCCAACGTCCTGACTTTC.

This clonotype turned up a few times. This sequence joins TRBV7-9 and TRBJ2-7, with D possibly being TRBD1 or TRBD2 (5 bases each). Germline CDR1 is SEHNR and CDR2 is FQNEAQ (reference sequence). CDR3 size: 12 residues. V was clipped by 6 bases and J by 6 bases, with 12 bases between them. CDR3 loop: CASRQHGAEQYF. CDR3 sequence (DNA): TGTGCCAGCAGACAACACGGGGCCGAGCAGTACTTC.